The entry below describes one T cell receptor beta chain. The data derive from a study of tumor-infiltrating lymphocytes in localized non-small cell lung cancer. Repertoires were generated with immunoSEQ multiplex PCR, while TCRdb's copy carries only in-frame clones and drops some. This sample has several thousand clones; about 70% occur once, and the top ten carry about 61%. The trim removed 2 bases at V and 4 bases at J, leaving 4 bases unmatched. Germline lookup yields CDR1 SGHNT and CDR2 YYREEE (reference sequence). There are 15 residues in the CDR3. The chain joins TRBV5-4 to TRBJ2-1; the match to TRBD2 covers 9 bases. The sequence derives from a human donor with non-small cell lung cancer. The sequenced sample consisted of lung tumor tissue. The DNA of the CDR3 is TGTGCCAGCAGCTTCAAAGCGGGGGGATACAATGAGCAGTTCTTC. Translated: CASSFKAGGYNEQFF.